The rows below give T cell receptor beta chains drawn from one sample of a study of shared clonotypes between healthy human individuals. Some clones are missing from TCRdb's copy, which holds only in-frame ones; the method was immunoSEQ multiplex PCR. The sample has 2 million to 2.5 million clones; around 92% are singletons. Specimen: naive CD4+ T cells from PBMCs. The receptors were gathered from a man between 18 and 29 years old in good health. Some clones in this sample may be carry-over from other donors' samples. Both conserved end residues are part of each CDR3. A D gene is named only where the DNA matches it firmly. Size tells how often a clone was seen (once, few, many) or the class of an expanded clone, and some rows leave it out.

d_call,j_call,v_call,clone_size,cdr3_nt,cdr3_aa
NA,TRBJ2-7,TRBV6-5,NA,TGTGCCAGCAAAGAACAGCTTACTTCCTACGAGCAGTACTTC,CASKEQLTSYEQYF
NA,TRBJ2-4,TRBV2,NA,TGTGCCAGCAGTGTCACCGAAAACATTCAGTACTTC,CASSVTENIQYF
NA,TRBJ2-3,TRBV7-3,NA,TGTGCCAGCAGGGGGACTGGTGCAGATACGCAGTATTTT,CASRGTGADTQYF
NA,TRBJ1-4,TRBV5-4,few,TGTGCCAGCAGCTCAAAACAGGGTACTGAAAAACTGTTTTTT,CASSSKQGTEKLFF
NA,TRBJ2-1,TRBV10-3,NA,TGTGCCATCAGTGCTCAAAACCCCGGGACACCAAACGATGAGCAGTTCTTC,CAISAQNPGTPNDEQFF
NA,TRBJ2-3,TRBV7-3,NA,TGTGCCAGCAGCTTAGCGGCGGAGTGGGATACGCAGTATTTT,CASSLAAEWDTQYF
NA,TRBJ1-4,TRBV9,NA,TGTGCCAGCAGCGTAGCGACGACAGGAGACAATGAAAAACTGTTTTTT,CASSVATTGDNEKLFF
NA,TRBJ2-3,TRBV20-1,NA,TGCAGTGCTTTATTTGGGGATACGCAGTATTTT,CSALFGDTQYF
TRBD2,TRBJ2-7,TRBV11-1,NA,TGTGCCAGCAGTCAAGCGGGAGCGCGCTACGAGCAGTACTTC,CASSQAGARYEQYF
NA,TRBJ2-1,TRBV25-1,NA,TGTGCCAGCAGCGGACTAGGGGGAAATGAGCAGTTCTTC,CASSGLGGNEQFF
NA,TRBJ1-1,TRBV7-2,NA,TGTGCCAGCAGCTTACAGTGGGGCCTGAACACTGAAGCTTTCTTT,CASSLQWGLNTEAFF
NA,TRBJ1-5,TRBV28,NA,TGTGCCAGCAGGATTACAGGGTCCCCTCGGCCCCAGCATTTT,CASRITGSPRPQHF
TRBD2,TRBJ2-1,TRBV2,once,TGTGCCAGCAGCGTCCCAAGCGGGAGCTCCTACAATGAGCAGTTCTTC,CASSVPSGSSYNEQFF
NA,TRBJ2-2,TRBV9,NA,TGTGCCAGCAGCGTAGTCGGTGCTCCGAACACCGGGGAGCTGTTTTTT,CASSVVGAPNTGELFF
NA,TRBJ1-2,TRBV6-1,NA,TGTGCCAGCAGTCCAGGTCACTATGGCTACACCTTC,CASSPGHYGYTF
NA,TRBJ2-1,TRBV20-1,once,TGCAGTGCTAGCGGGAGCTATGAGCAGTTCTTC,CSASGSYEQFF
NA,TRBJ2-5,TRBV19,NA,TGTGCCAGTAGTACAGAACGGCAAGAGACCCAGTACTTC,CASSTERQETQYF
TRBD2,TRBJ2-2,TRBV19,NA,TGTGCCAGTAGGGGGACTACGGCCGGGGAGCTGTTTTTT,CASRGTTAGELFF
NA,TRBJ2-5,TRBV14,NA,TGTGCCAGCAGCCCTGGGATGATAGGGGTTGAGACCCAGTACTTC,CASSPGMIGVETQYF
NA,TRBJ2-1,TRBV6-4,NA,TGTGCCAGCAGTGACGGGGTTAGGGTTTTGCATGAGCAGTTCTTC,CASSDGVRVLHEQFF
NA,TRBJ2-5,TRBV28,once,TGTGCCAGCAGTAGCCCGGGACTGCAAGAGACCCAGTACTTC,CASSSPGLQETQYF
TRBD1,TRBJ1-1,TRBV19,NA,TGTGCCAGTGAGGGGACAGGGATCCGAGCTTTCTTT,CASEGTGIRAFF
NA,TRBJ2-7,TRBV5-1,once,TGCGCCAGCAGCCGCGAGATTGCATCCTACGAGCAGTACTTC,CASSREIASYEQYF
TRBD1,TRBJ2-1,TRBV18,NA,TGTGCCAGCTCACGTCGGGACAGGAGCAATGAGCAGTTCTTC,CASSRRDRSNEQFF
NA,TRBJ2-7,TRBV5-1,NA,TGCGCCAGCAGCGCCCCCGGGACCTCCTACGAGCAGTACTTC,CASSAPGTSYEQYF
NA,TRBJ1-5,TRBV5-1,NA,TGCGCCAGCAGCTCGGGGACAAATAGCAATCAGCCCCAGCATTTT,CASSSGTNSNQPQHF
NA,TRBJ2-1,TRBV5-8,NA,TGTGCCAGCAGCTGGGCGGGTAGGCTGCGCGATGAGCAGTTCTTC,CASSWAGRLRDEQFF
TRBD1,TRBJ2-7,TRBV10-3,once,TGTGCCTCGCTCCCGGGACAGGGCCAAGTCTACGAGCAGTACTTC,CASLPGQGQVYEQYF
NA,TRBJ2-2,TRBV28,NA,TGTGCCAGCAGACAAGGAGGGGGCGACACCGGGGAGCTGTTTTTT,CASRQGGGDTGELFF
TRBD1,TRBJ1-2,TRBV5-3,NA,TGTGCCAGAAGCAAGGGACAGCCCTATGGCTACACCTTC,CARSKGQPYGYTF
NA,TRBJ2-4,TRBV7-8,NA,TGTGCCAGCAGCGAGACCCTAGCCAAAAACATTCAGTACTTC,CASSETLAKNIQYF
NA,TRBJ2-6,TRBV28,NA,TGTGCCAGTGGCTTCTCTGGGGCCAACGTCCTGACTTTC,CASGFSGANVLTF
NA,TRBJ2-1,TRBV28,once,TGTGCCAGCAGGCAGGGAGATCTACTCTACAATGAGCAGTTCTTC,CASRQGDLLYNEQFF
NA,TRBJ2-1,TRBV5-4,NA,TGTGCCAGCAGCTTGGTGGCGGGGTCGTACAATGAGCAGTTCTTC,CASSLVAGSYNEQFF
TRBD1,TRBJ1-2,TRBV7-2,NA,TGTGCCAGCAGCTCACAAATACAGGGGGAGGGTGGCTACACCTTC,CASSSQIQGEGGYTF
NA,TRBJ1-1,TRBV5-4,NA,TGTGCCAGCAGCAAGCTTGCAGCGAACACTGAAGCTTTCTTT,CASSKLAANTEAFF
TRBD1,TRBJ2-2,TRBV25-1,NA,TGTGCCAGCAGTGGTATTCAGGGGGCGCGCACCGGGGAGCTGTTTTTT,CASSGIQGARTGELFF
NA,TRBJ1-2,TRBV7-2,few,TGTGCCAGCAGCTTAGGGACATCCCAGACTTATGGCTACACCTTC,CASSLGTSQTYGYTF
TRBD2,TRBJ2-2,TRBV28,NA,TGTGCCAGCAGTTCACTAGCGGCAAAGCTAACCGGGGAGCTGTTTTTT,CASSSLAAKLTGELFF
TRBD1,TRBJ2-5,TRBV18,NA,TGTGCCAGCTCACCCCTAGGGACAGGGGGGGAGACCCAGTACTTC,CASSPLGTGGETQYF
NA,TRBJ1-1,TRBV6-1,NA,TGTGCCAGCAGCCCCTACACTGAAGCTTTCTTT,CASSPYTEAFF
NA,TRBJ2-3,TRBV30,NA,TGTGCCTGGGGATGGCCGTCAGATACGCAGTATTTT,CAWGWPSDTQYF
NA,TRBJ1-2,TRBV2,NA,TGTGCCAGCAGCCCGGTCGCCACAAGCTATGGCTACACCTTC,CASSPVATSYGYTF
NA,TRBJ2-1,TRBV4-3,NA,TGCGCCAGCAGCCGCCAACTTTCAGCCCCCAATGAGCAGTTCTTC,CASSRQLSAPNEQFF
NA,TRBJ1-5,TRBV7-9,NA,TGTGCCAGCAGCTTAGGGTTGAACCAGCCCCAGCATTTT,CASSLGLNQPQHF
NA,TRBJ1-1,TRBV28,NA,TGTGCCAGCTTACTCGGTAGCAAGGAAGCTTTCTTT,CASLLGSKEAFF
NA,TRBJ1-3,TRBV7-8,NA,TGTGCCAGCAGCTTGTCTATCTCTGGAAACACCATATATTTT,CASSLSISGNTIYF
NA,TRBJ2-7,TRBV7-9,once,TGTGCCAGCAGCTCCCGGGATGCCGCCTACGAGCAGTACTTC,CASSSRDAAYEQYF
NA,TRBJ2-7,TRBV29-1,NA,TGCAGCGTTTCCAAGCGGACAGTAAGCTCCTACGAGCAGTACTTC,CSVSKRTVSSYEQYF
NA,TRBJ1-1,TRBV4-3,NA,TGCGCCAGCAGCACGTTTCTTGGGGGGACTGAAGCTTTCTTT,CASSTFLGGTEAFF
NA,TRBJ2-7,TRBV5-8,NA,TGTGCCAGCAGCTTTGGGTTTGGGGACTACGAGCAGTACTTC,CASSFGFGDYEQYF
TRBD1,TRBJ2-7,TRBV7-6,NA,TGTGCCAGCAGCTTAGCGGGACAGGTAGTGGGCGAGCAGTACTTC,CASSLAGQVVGEQYF
NA,TRBJ1-2,TRBV19,few,TGTGCCAGTAGTATTCTCAGGGGCGAGGGCTACACCTTC,CASSILRGEGYTF
NA,TRBJ2-1,TRBV7-9,NA,TGTGCCAGCAGCTTTGGTGGGGCCCCCTACAATGAGCAGTTCTTC,CASSFGGAPYNEQFF
NA,TRBJ2-4,TRBV6-5,NA,TGTGCCAGCAGTTATAACAGTTTAGCCAAAAACATTCAGTACTTC,CASSYNSLAKNIQYF
NA,TRBJ1-2,TRBV28,NA,TGTGCCAGCAGTATACGGACGGTGGGTAACTATGGCTACACCTTC,CASSIRTVGNYGYTF
TRBD2,TRBJ2-1,TRBV7-2,NA,TGTGCCAGCAGCTTAGCGGGACTAGCGGGGACCTTCCGGGGCTACAATGAGCAGTTCTTC,CASSLAGLAGTFRGYNEQFF
TRBD1,TRBJ2-1,TRBV11-2,NA,TGTGCCAGCAGTATTCGGGACAGGGGATGGAATGAGCAGTTCTTC,CASSIRDRGWNEQFF
TRBD1,TRBJ2-7,TRBV5-8,NA,TGTGCCAGCAGCTTAAGTCGGGGACAGGGGAGCGGGTATTGGTACTTC,CASSLSRGQGSGYWYF
NA,TRBJ2-5,TRBV7-3,NA,TGTGCCAGCTCTCAGGGAAAAGAGACCCAGTACTTC,CASSQGKETQYF